This T cell receptor beta chain was retrieved from a study of beta chain features in type 1 diabetes. Turning to this clone: Antigen unknown.

Sorting that relied on CD45RO/CCR7/CD25/CD127/CD95/CD27 yielded CD4+ naive, central memory, regulatory and stem cell-like memory cells. Study-wide results and limits: Researchers report that Type 1 diabetes patients had moderately but significantly shorter TCRB CDR3s across all four CD4+ subsets. There was a possibility that cDNA sequencing over-represented cells with high TCR expression. Insertions were fewer and deletions more numerous at VDJ junctions in type 1 diabetes patients. TCRB rearrangement may or may not be influenced by HLA type; here this remained unresolved.

Reverse transcription of all isolated RNA meant that expressed TCRB transcripts were sequenced. Data came from immunoSEQ multiplex PCR; TCRdb stores just in-frame clones and leaves some out. The sample shows roughly 340,000 clones, over 9.5% of them seen only once. The clonotype originates from a woman aged 18-35 years with type 1 diabetes. Material: naive CD4+ T cells from blood.

DNA for the CDR3: TGTGCCAGCAGTTCCCCCCGGGGGGGGGCTAGGGAGACCCAGTACTTC. Translating gives CASSSPRGGARETQYF. V and J are TRBV27 and TRBJ2-5, with 8 bases identical to TRBD2. Germline V gives CDR1 MNHEY, CDR2 SMNVEV (reference sequence). This CDR3 comprises 16 residues. The J segment lost 5 bases and the V segment lost 4 bases, leaving 12 bases of the junction unmatched.